This is a list of T cell receptor beta chains from one sample in a study of blood T cell repertoires in COVID-19. TCRdb's copy holds only in-frame clones and misses some; the assay was immunoSEQ multiplex PCR. The table records 200,000 to 250,000 clones, about nine tenths of them present only once. Input material: peripheral blood. The receptors were gathered from a man between 25 and 39 years old with COVID-19, enrolled during active disease. The CDR3 runs from the conserved cysteine through the conserved F or W. Fields, in order: D gene, V gene, J gene, clone size, CDR3 protein, CDR3 DNA. A D gene is named only where the DNA matches it firmly. Clone size is given for some rows only: seen once, a few or many times, or a class if the clone is expanded.

TRBD1,TRBV4-2,TRBJ1-5,-,CASSPTGQGAPVAQHF,TGTGCCAGCAGCCCGACAGGACAGGGAGCTCCTGTAGCCCAGCATTTT
TRBD2,TRBV30,TRBJ2-1,-,CAWSLDSGSGPRYEQFF,TGTGCCTGGAGTCTGGATAGCGGGAGCGGCCCTAGGTATGAGCAGTTCTTC
TRBD1,TRBV5-5,TRBJ1-5,-,CASSPTGQSQPQHF,TGTGCCAGCAGCCCGACAGGGCAGAGTCAGCCCCAGCATTTT
-,TRBV23-1,TRBJ1-2,-,CASSQSSEQGSWYGYTF,TGCGCCAGCAGTCAATCGTCCGAGCAGGGTTCATGGTATGGCTACACCTTC
TRBD1,TRBV11-2,TRBJ2-7,-,CASSSGTGGFYEQYF,TGTGCCAGCAGCTCCGGGACAGGGGGTTTCTACGAGCAGTACTTC
-,TRBV7-8,TRBJ1-5,-,CASSFTGFSNQPQHF,TGTGCCAGCAGCTTTACAGGGTTTAGCAATCAGCCCCAGCATTTT
TRBD2,TRBV7-6,TRBJ2-7,-,CASSPTGGSGGNYEQYF,TGTGCCAGCAGCCCTACCGGGGGTAGCGGGGGAAACTACGAGCAGTACTTC
TRBD1,TRBV27,TRBJ1-3,-,CASSLTGVKGNTIYF,TGTGCCAGCAGTTTGACAGGGGTGAAGGGAAACACCATATATTTT
TRBD1,TRBV2,TRBJ2-2,once,CASSWTGHTGELFF,TGTGCCAGCAGTTGGACAGGACACACCGGGGAGCTGTTTTTT
TRBD1,TRBV2,TRBJ1-1,-,CASILDRGRFVAPEAFF,TGTGCCAGCATCCTGGACAGGGGGCGCTTCGTGGCACCTGAAGCTTTCTTT
TRBD1,TRBV9,TRBJ2-1,-,CASSPRTGRPSYNEQFF,TGTGCCAGCAGCCCCAGGACAGGTAGACCCTCCTACAATGAGCAGTTCTTC
TRBD2,TRBV9,TRBJ2-3,once,CASSVGAGAGTDTQYF,TGTGCCAGCAGCGTAGGAGCGGGGGCAGGCACAGATACGCAGTATTTT
-,TRBV7-2,TRBJ2-1,-,CASSLYLRGTVNHEQFF,TGTGCCAGCAGCTTATATCTTCGGGGGACGGTAAATCATGAGCAGTTCTTC
-,TRBV7-2,TRBJ2-1,few,CASSLERLDEQFF,TGTGCCAGCAGCTTAGAGCGACTAGATGAGCAGTTCTTC
-,TRBV5-1,TRBJ1-6,-,CASSLVVSGSPLHF,TGCGCCAGCAGCTTGGTAGTTTCAGGTTCACCCCTCCACTTT
-,TRBV2,TRBJ1-4,-,CASSERGHQATNEKLFF,TGTGCCAGCAGTGAAAGGGGACACCAGGCAACTAATGAAAAACTGTTTTTT
TRBD1,TRBV5-6,TRBJ1-3,-,CASSLEVQGNTIYF,TGTGCCAGCAGCTTGGAAGTACAGGGGAACACCATATATTTT
-,TRBV23-1,TRBJ2-1,-,CASTSGMAGNHNEQFF,TGCGCCAGCACCTCGGGGATGGCGGGGAATCACAATGAGCAGTTCTTC
TRBD1,TRBV5-1,TRBJ2-3,-,CASSSTGTGITDTQYF,TGCGCCAGCAGCTCAACAGGGACAGGGATCACAGATACGCAGTATTTT
-,TRBV7-2,TRBJ2-1,-,CASSEGAVQFF,TGTGCCAGCAGCGAGGGCGCAGTGCAGTTCTTC
TRBD1,TRBV3-1/TRBV3-2,TRBJ1-2,few,CASRSTGTGAKNYGYTF,TGTGCCAGCAGGTCAACCGGGACAGGAGCAAAAAACTATGGCTACACCTTC
-,TRBV28,TRBJ1-6,-,CATLSPGQNNSPLHF,TGTGCCACCTTAAGCCCGGGACAAAATAATTCACCCCTCCACTTT
-,TRBV4-3,TRBJ1-6,-,CASSQDVDTNSPLHF,TGCGCCAGCAGCCAAGATGTGGACACCAATTCACCCCTCCACTTT
-,TRBV10-3,TRBJ1-1,-,CAISEAPDYDTEAFF,TGTGCCATCAGTGAGGCTCCGGACTACGACACTGAAGCTTTCTTT
TRBD1,TRBV10-3,TRBJ1-1,-,CAISARDRGGTEAFF,TGTGCCATCAGTGCGAGGGACAGGGGAGGCACTGAAGCTTTCTTT
TRBD2,TRBV29-1,TRBJ2-1,-,CSLWRGVYNEQFF,TGCAGCCTTTGGCGGGGGGTCTACAATGAGCAGTTCTTC
-,TRBV28,TRBJ1-5,-,CAITLGRRGQPQHF,TGTGCTATAACTTTGGGACGGAGGGGTCAGCCCCAGCATTTT
-,TRBV15,TRBJ1-6,-,CATSRDYEVGSYNSPLHF,TGTGCCACCAGCAGAGATTATGAGGTCGGCTCCTATAATTCACCCCTCCACTTT
-,TRBV5-8,TRBJ2-7,-,CASSPELAEGADEQYF,TGTGCCAGCAGCCCTGAACTAGCGGAGGGGGCCGACGAGCAGTACTTC
TRBD1,TRBV9,TRBJ2-7,-,CASSPTGTGSYEQYF,TGTGCCAGCAGCCCCACCGGGACAGGATCCTACGAGCAGTACTTC
TRBD1,TRBV18,TRBJ2-7,-,CASSPKSRTGPVSYEQYF,TGTGCCAGCTCACCGAAAAGTAGGACAGGGCCTGTCTCCTACGAGCAGTACTTC
-,TRBV3-1/TRBV3-2,TRBJ2-1,-,CASRKSGTEQFF,TGTGCCAGCAGGAAATCCGGGACAGAGCAGTTCTTC
TRBD1,TRBV19,TRBJ1-2,-,CASRTRTGYGYTF,TGTGCCAGTAGAACCCGGACAGGGTATGGCTACACCTTC
-,TRBV19,TRBJ1-1,-,CASRTAQNTEAFF,TGTGCCAGTAGGACTGCACAAAACACTGAAGCTTTCTTT
-,TRBV11-3,TRBJ2-1,-,CASSLVVGNEQFF,TGTGCCAGCAGCTTAGTGGTCGGGAATGAGCAGTTCTTC
TRBD1,TRBV10-3,TRBJ2-2,-,CAISERDRGTGELFF,TGTGCCATCAGTGAGCGAGACAGGGGGACCGGGGAGCTGTTTTTT
TRBD1,TRBV25-1,TRBJ2-4,-,CASSVYIYGTGAGIQYF,TGTGCCAGCAGTGTTTACATCTACGGGACAGGGGCGGGAATTCAGTACTTC
-,TRBV2,TRBJ2-3,-,CASSAGGSRTDTQYF,TGTGCCAGCAGTGCGGGTGGGAGCCGCACAGATACGCAGTATTTT
-,TRBV7-2,TRBJ1-5,-,CASSSFDSPNQPQHF,TGTGCCAGCAGCTCCTTCGACAGCCCCAATCAGCCCCAGCATTTT
-,TRBV10-3,TRBJ2-7,once,CAISEVQDSYEQYF,TGTGCCATCAGTGAGGTTCAGGACTCCTACGAGCAGTACTTC
TRBD1,TRBV12-3/TRBV12-4,TRBJ1-6,-,CASSLQGGTLHF,TGTGCCAGCAGCCTACAGGGGGGAACCCTCCACTTT
-,TRBV19,TRBJ2-7,-,CASSFQGLSYEQYF,TGTGCCAGTAGTTTCCAGGGGCTCTCCTACGAGCAGTACTTC
TRBD1,TRBV25-1,TRBJ1-2,-,CASGPGQGRNGYGYTF,TGTGCCAGCGGCCCAGGACAGGGACGGAATGGCTATGGCTACACCTTC
-,TRBV11-2,TRBJ2-7,-,CASSRGVTYEQYF,TGTGCCAGCAGCCGCGGAGTCACCTACGAGCAGTACTTC
-,TRBV12-3/TRBV12-4,TRBJ1-4,-,CASNWGGTEKLFF,TGTGCCAGCAATTGGGGAGGGACTGAAAAACTGTTTTTT